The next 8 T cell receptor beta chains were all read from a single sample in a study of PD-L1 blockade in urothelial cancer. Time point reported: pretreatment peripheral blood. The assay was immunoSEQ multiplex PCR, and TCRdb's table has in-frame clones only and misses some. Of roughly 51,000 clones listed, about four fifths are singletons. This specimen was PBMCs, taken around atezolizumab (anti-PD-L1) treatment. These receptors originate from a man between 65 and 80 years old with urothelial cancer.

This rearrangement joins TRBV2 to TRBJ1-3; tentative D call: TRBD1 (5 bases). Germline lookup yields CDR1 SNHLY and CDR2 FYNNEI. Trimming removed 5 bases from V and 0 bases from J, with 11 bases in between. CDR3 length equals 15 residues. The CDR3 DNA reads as TGTGCCAGCAGTACAGGACCCAGCTCTGGAAACACCATATATTTT. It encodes CASSTGPSSGNTIYF.

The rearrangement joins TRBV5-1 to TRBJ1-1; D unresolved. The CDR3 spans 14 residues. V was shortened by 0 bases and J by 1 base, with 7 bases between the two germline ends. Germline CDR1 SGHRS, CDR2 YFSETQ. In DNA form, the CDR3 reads TGCGCCAGCAGCTTGGCTAGCTCGAACACTGAAGCTTTCTTT. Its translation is CASSLASSNTEAFF. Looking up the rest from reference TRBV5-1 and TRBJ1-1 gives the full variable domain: KAGVTQTPRYLIKTRGQQVTLSCSPISGHRSVSWYQQTPGQGLQFLFEYFSETQRNKGNFPGRFSGRQFSNSRSEMNVSTLELGDSALYLCASSLASSNTEAFFGQGTRLTVV.

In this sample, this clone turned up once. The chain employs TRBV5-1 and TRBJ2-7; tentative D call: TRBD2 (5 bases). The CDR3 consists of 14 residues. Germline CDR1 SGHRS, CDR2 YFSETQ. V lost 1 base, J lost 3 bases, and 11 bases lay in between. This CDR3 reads CASSLRGSGYEQYF. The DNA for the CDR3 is TGCGCCAGCAGCTTGCGGGGTTCGGGCTACGAGCAGTACTTC.

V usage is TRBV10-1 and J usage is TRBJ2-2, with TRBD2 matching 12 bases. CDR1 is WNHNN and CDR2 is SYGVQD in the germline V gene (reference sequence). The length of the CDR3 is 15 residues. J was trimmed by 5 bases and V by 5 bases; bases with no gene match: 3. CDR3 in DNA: TGCGCCAGCAGTCCCGGGACTAGCGGGACCGGGGAGCTGTTTTTT. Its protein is CASSPGTSGTGELFF.

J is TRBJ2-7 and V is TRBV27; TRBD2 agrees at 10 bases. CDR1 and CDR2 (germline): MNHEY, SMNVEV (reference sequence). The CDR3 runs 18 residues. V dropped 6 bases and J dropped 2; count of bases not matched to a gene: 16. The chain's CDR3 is CASRASGTPLAGPYEQYF. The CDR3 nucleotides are TGTGCCAGCAGGGCCTCTGGGACCCCACTAGCGGGACCCTACGAGCAGTACTTC.

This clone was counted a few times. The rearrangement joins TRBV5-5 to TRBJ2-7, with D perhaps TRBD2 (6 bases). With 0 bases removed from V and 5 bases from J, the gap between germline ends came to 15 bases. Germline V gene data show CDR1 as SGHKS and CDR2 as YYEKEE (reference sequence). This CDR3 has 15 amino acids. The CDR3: CASSLVPGRWNEQYF. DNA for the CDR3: TGTGCCAGCAGCTTGGTCCCAGGGAGGTGGAACGAGCAGTACTTC.

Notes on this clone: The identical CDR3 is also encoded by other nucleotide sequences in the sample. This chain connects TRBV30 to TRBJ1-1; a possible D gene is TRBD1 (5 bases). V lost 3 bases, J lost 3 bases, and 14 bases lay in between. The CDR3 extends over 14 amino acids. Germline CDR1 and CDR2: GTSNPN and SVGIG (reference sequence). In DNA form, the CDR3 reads TGTGCCTGGAGCGCGGGGCGGTTGGACACTGAAGCTTTCTTT. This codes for CAWSAGRLDTEAFF.

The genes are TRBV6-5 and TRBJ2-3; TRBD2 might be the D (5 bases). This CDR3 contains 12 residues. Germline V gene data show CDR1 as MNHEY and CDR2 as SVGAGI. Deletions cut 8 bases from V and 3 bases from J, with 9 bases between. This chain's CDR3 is CASQRGTDTQYF. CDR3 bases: TGTGCCAGCCAACGGGGAACAGATACGCAGTATTTT.